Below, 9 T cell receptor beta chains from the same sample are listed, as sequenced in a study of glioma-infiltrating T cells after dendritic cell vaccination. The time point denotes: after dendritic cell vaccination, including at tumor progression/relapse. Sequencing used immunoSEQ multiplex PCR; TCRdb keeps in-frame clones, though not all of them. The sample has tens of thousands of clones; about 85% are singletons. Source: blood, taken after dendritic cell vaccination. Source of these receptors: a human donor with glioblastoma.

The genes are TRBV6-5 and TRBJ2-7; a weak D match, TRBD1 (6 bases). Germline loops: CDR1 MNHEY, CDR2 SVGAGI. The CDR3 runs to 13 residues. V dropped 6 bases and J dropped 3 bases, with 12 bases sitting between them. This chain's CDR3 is CASSRQVNYEQYF. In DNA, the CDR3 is TGTGCCAGCAGCAGACAGGTGAACTACGAGCAGTACTTC.

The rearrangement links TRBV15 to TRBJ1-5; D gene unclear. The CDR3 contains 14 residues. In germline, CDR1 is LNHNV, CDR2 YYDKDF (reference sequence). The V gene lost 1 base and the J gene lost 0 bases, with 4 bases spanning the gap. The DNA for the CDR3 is TGTGCCACCAGCAGAGGTTATAGCAATCAGCCCCAGCATTTT. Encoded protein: CATSRGYSNQPQHF. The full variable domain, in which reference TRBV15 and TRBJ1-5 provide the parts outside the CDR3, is DAMVIQNPRYQVTQFGKPVTLSCSQTLNHNVMYWYQQKSSQAPKLLFHYYDKDFNNEADTPDNFQSRRPNTSFCFLDIRSPGLGDTAMYLCATSRGYSNQPQHFGDGTRLSIL.

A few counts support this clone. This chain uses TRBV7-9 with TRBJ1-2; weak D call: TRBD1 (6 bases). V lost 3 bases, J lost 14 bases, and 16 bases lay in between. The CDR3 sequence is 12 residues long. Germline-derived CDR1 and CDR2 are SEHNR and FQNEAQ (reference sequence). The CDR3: CASSFPTGSGTF. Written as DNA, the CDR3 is TGTGCCAGCAGCTTCCCAACAGGGTCGGGTACCTTC.

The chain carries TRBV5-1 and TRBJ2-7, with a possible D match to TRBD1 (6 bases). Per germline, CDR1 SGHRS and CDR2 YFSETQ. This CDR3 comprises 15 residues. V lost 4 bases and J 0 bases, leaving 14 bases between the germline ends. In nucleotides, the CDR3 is TGCGCCAGCAGCCGAGGACAGCTGAGCTCCTACGAGCAGTACTTC. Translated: CASSRGQLSSYEQYF. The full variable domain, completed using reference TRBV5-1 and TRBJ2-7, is KAGVTQTPRYLIKTRGQQVTLSCSPISGHRSVSWYQQTPGQGLQFLFEYFSETQRNKGNFPGRFSGRQFSNSRSEMNVSTLELGDSALYLCASSRGQLSSYEQYFGPGTRLTVT.

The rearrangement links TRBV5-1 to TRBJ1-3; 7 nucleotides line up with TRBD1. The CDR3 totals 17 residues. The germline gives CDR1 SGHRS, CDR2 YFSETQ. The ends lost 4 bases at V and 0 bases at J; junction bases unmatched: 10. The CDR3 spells CASSHTGTVDSGNTIYF. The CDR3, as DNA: TGCGCCAGCAGCCACACGGGGACAGTTGACTCTGGAAACACCATATATTTT.

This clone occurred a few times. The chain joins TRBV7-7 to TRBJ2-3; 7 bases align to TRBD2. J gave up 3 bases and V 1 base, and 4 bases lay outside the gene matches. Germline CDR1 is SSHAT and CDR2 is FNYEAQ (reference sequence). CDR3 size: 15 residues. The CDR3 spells CASSLGSGGTDTQYF. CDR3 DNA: TGTGCCAGCAGCTTAGGGTCGGGAGGAACAGATACGCAGTATTTT. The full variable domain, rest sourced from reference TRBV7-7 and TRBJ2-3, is GAGVSQSPRYKVTKRGQDVTLRCDPISSHATLYWYQQALGQGPEFLTYFNYEAQPDKSGLPSDRFSAERPEGSISTLTIQRTEQRDSAMYRCASSLGSGGTDTQYFGPGTRLTVL.

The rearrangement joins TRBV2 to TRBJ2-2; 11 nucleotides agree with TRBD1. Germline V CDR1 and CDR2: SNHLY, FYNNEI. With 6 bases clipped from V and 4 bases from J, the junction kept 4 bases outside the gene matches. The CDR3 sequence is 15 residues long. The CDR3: CASSGQGAGTGELFF. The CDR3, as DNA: TGTGCCAGCAGCGGACAGGGGGCCGGCACCGGGGAGCTGTTTTTT.

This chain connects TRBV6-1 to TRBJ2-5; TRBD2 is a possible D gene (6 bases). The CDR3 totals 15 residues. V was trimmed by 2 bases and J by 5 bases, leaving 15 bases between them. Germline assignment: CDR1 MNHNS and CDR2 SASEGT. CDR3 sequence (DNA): TGTGCCAGCAGTGAAATGGCGGGAAAGAGGGAGACCCAGTACTTC. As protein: CASSEMAGKRETQYF.

Here the CDR3 reads CASSGEARETQYF. The CDR3 DNA reads as TGTGCCAGCAGCGGAGAGGCCCGGGAGACCCAGTACTTC. J is TRBJ2-5 and V is TRBV7-9; no firm D call. Trimming pared 5 bases from V and 5 bases from J, leaving 12 bases between. CDR1 and CDR2 (germline): SEHNR, FQNEAQ (reference sequence). The CDR3 length is 13 residues.